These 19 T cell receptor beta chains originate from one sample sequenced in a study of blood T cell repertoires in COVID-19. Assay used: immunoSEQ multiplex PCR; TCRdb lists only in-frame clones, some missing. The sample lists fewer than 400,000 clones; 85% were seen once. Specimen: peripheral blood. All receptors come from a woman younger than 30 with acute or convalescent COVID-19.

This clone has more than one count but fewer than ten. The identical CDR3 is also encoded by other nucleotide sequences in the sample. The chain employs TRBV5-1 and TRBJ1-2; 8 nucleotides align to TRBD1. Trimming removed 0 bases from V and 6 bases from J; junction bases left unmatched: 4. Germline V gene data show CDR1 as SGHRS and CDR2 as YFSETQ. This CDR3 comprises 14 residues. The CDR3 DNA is TGCGCCAGCAGCTTGGTGGCAGGGGGCGATGGCTACACCTTC. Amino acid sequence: CASSLVAGGDGYTF.

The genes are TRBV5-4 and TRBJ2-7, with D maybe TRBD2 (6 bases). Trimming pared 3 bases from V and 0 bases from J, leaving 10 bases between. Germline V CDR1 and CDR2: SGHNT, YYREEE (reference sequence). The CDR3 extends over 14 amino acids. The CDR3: CASSSGRSSYEQYF. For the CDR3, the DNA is TGTGCCAGCAGCTCCGGGAGAAGCTCCTACGAGCAGTACTTC.

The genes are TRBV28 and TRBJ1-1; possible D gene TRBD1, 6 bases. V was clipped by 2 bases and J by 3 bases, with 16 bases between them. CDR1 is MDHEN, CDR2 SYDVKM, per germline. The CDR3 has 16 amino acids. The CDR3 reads CASSLRGGARHTEAFF. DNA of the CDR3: TGTGCCAGCAGTTTACGCGGGGGCGCACGACACACTGAAGCTTTCTTT.

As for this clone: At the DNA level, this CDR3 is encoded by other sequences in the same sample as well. The CDR3 DNA reads as TGCGCCAGCAGCCAAGGGACAGGGGGCGGCTATGGCTACACCTTC. As protein: CASSQGTGGGYGYTF. The chain combines TRBV4-1 with TRBJ1-2; 11 bases align to TRBD1. Looked up from germline, CDR1 is MGHRA and CDR2 is YSYEKL. The CDR3 has 15 amino acids. The V and J ends lost 1 base and 4 bases, in that order; junction bases with no gene match: 2.

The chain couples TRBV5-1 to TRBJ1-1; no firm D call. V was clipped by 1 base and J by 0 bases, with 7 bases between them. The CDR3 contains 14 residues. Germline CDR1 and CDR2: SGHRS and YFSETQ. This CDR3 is CASSLREMNTEAFF. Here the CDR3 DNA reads TGCGCCAGCAGCTTGAGGGAGATGAACACTGAAGCTTTCTTT.

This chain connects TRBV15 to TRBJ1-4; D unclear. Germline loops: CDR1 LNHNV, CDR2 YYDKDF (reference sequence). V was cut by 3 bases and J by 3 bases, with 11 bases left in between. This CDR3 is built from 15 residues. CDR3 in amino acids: CATSSPGRSNEKLFF. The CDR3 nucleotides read TGTGCCACCAGCAGCCCAGGAAGATCTAATGAAAAACTGTTTTTT.

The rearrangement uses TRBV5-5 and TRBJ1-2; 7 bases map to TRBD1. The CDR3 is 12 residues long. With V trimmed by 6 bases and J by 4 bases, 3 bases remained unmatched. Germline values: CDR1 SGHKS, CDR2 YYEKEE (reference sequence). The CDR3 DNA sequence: TGTGCCAGCACCCGGGACAGCTATGGCTACACCTTC. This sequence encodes CASTRDSYGYTF.

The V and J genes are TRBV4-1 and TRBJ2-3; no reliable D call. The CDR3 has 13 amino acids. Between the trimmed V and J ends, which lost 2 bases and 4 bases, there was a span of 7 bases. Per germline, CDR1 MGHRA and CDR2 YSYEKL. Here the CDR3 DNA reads TGCGCCAGCAGCCAAAGAGAGGCAGATACGCAGTATTTT. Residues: CASSQREADTQYF.

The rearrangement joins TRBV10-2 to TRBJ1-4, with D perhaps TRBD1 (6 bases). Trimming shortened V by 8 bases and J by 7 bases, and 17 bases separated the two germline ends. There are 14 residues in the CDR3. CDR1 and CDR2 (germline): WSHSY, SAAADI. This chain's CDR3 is CASLVSQGREKLFF. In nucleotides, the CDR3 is TGCGCCAGCCTTGTATCGCAGGGGCGTGAAAAACTGTTTTTT.

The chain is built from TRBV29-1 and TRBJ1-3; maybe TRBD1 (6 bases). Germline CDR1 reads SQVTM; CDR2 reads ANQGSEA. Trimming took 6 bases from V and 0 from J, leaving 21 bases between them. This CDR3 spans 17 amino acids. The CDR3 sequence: CSVENIRQAPSGNTIYF. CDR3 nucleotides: TGCAGCGTAGAGAACATAAGACAGGCCCCCTCTGGAAACACCATATATTTT.

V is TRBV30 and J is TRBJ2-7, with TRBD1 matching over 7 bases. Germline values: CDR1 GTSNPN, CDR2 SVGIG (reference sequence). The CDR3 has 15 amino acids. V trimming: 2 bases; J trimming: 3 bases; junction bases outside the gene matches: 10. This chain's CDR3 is CAWSRIRDSYYEQYF. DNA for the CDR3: TGTGCCTGGAGTCGTATCCGGGACAGTTACTACGAGCAGTACTTC.

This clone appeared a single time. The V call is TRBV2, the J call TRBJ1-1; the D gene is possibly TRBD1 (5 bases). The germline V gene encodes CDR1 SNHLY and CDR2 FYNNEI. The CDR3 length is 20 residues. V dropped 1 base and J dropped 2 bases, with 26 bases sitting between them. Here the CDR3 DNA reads TGTGCCAGCAGTGAAGTCCCAGGCACTTTTGGGGGGAAGGGAAACACTGAAGCTTTCTTT. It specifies CASSEVPGTFGGKGNTEAFF.

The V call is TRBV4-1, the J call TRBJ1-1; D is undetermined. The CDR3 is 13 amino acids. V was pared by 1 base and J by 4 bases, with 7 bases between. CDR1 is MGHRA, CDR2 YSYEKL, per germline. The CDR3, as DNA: TGCGCCAGCAGCCAAGTCGGTATCACTGAAGCTTTCTTT. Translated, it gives CASSQVGITEAFF.

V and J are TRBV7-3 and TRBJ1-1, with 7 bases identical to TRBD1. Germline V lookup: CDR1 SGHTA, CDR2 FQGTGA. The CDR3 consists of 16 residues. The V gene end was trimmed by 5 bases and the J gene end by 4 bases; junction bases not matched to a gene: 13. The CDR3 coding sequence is TGTGCCAGCAGCCAAATAAGACAGGGAATAGCCACTGAAGCTTTCTTT. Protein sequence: CASSQIRQGIATEAFF.

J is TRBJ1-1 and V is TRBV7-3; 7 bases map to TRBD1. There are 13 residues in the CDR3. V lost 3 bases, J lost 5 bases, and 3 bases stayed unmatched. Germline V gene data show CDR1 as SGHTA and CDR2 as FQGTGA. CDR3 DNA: TGTGCCAGCAGCTTCGACAGGGATACTGAAGCTTTCTTT. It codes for CASSFDRDTEAFF.

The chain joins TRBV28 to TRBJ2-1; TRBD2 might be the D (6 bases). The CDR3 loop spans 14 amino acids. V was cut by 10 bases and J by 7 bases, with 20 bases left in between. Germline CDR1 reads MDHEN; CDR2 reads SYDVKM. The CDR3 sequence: CATDEGRTRNEQFF. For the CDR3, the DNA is TGTGCCACCGACGAAGGGAGGACTCGAAATGAGCAGTTCTTC.

The CDR3 region is CASSNRVDTQYF. The CDR3 DNA follows: TGTGCCAGCAGTAACAGGGTAGATACGCAGTATTTT. V usage is TRBV6-5 and J usage is TRBJ2-3; a weak D match, TRBD1 (6 bases). CDR3 length: 12 residues. V lost 5 bases and J 5 bases, leaving 8 bases between the germline ends. CDR1 is MNHEY, CDR2 SVGAGI, per germline.

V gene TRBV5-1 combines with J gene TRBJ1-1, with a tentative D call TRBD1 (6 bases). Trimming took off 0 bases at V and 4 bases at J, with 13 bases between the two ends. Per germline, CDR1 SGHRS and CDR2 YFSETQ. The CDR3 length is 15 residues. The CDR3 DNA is TGCGCCAGCAGCTTGGCCGCGGGGGCTAGCACTGAAGCTTTCTTT. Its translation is CASSLAAGASTEAFF. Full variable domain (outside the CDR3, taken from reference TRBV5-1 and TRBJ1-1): KAGVTQTPRYLIKTRGQQVTLSCSPISGHRSVSWYQQTPGQGLQFLFEYFSETQRNKGNFPGRFSGRQFSNSRSEMNVSTLELGDSALYLCASSLAAGASTEAFFGQGTRLTVV.

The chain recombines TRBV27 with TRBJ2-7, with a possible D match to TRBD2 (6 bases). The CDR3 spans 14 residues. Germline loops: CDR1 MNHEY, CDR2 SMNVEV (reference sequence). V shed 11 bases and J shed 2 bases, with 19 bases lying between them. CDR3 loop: CAGEGTPKPYEQYF. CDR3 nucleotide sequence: TGTGCCGGGGAAGGGACTCCGAAGCCCTACGAGCAGTACTTC.